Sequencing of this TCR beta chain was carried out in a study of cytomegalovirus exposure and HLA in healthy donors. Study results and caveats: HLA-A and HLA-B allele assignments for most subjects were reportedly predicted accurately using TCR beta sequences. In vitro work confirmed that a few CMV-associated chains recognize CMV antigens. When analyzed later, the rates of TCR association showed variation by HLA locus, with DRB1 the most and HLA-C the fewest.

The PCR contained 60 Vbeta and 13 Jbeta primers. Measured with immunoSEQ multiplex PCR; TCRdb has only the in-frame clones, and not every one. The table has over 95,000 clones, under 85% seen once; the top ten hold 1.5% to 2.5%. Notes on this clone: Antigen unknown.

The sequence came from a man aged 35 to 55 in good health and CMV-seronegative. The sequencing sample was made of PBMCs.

CDR3 residues: CASSPPGLRTDTQYF. The CDR3 DNA is TGTGCCAGCTCACCACCGGGACTGCGCACAGATACGCAGTATTTT. The rearrangement links TRBV18 to TRBJ2-3; a possible D gene is TRBD2 (6 bases). Germline CDR1 KGHSH, CDR2 LQKENI. This CDR3 comprises 15 residues. V was clipped by 0 bases and J by 1 base, with 8 bases between them.